This T cell receptor beta chain was observed in a study of cytomegalovirus exposure and HLA in healthy donors. This clone has only a few counts. Its target is not known. Other DNA sequences within the sample encode an identical CDR3. The V gene's germline CDR1 is SGHRS and CDR2 YFSETQ. V dropped 2 bases and J dropped 4; count of bases not matched to a gene: 4. This CDR3 spans 15 amino acids. PCR employed 60 Vbeta and 13 Jbeta primers. Clones were read by immunoSEQ multiplex PCR, and TCRdb kept only the in-frame ones, dropping some. Found here are 160,000 or so clones, approximately 80% of them singletons; the top ten hold more than 0.45%. Findings of the study overall: It was assumed in the presence/absence analyses that sequencing depth was roughly uniform across donors. Sequencing likely generated an artifact that appeared as a cluster of highly shared sequence variants. Available immune exposure information covered CMV serostatus only.

The rearrangement joins TRBV5-1 to TRBJ2-5; 11 bases are shared with TRBD1. The clonotype was recovered from a woman in her forties or fifties in good health and CMV-seronegative. The sample comprised PBMCs. Here the CDR3 DNA reads TGCGCCAGCAGCTTTGGCGGGACAGGGGGAGAGACCCAGTACTTC. It translates to CASSFGGTGGETQYF.